This T cell receptor (beta chain) was recorded in a study of early stage breast cancer tumors. The V and J ends lost 3 bases and 0 bases, in that order; junction bases with no gene match: 8. This CDR3 is 19 amino acids long. Per the germline V gene, CDR1 is LNHDA and CDR2 is SQIVND (reference sequence). Here immunoSEQ multiplex PCR was the method, and the copy in TCRdb shows in-frame clones only, minus some. The data show about 28,000 clones, roughly 50% seen once. Sequences were obtained from breast tumor tissue. The chain uses TRBV19 and TRBJ2-6, with TRBD1 matching over 10 bases. This sequence originates from a person aged 45-60 years with breast cancer. The CDR3 nucleotides are TGTGCCAGTAGTATTAGACAGGGGGCAGATTACTCTGGGGCCAACGTCCTGACTTTC. Translating gives CASSIRQGADYSGANVLTF.